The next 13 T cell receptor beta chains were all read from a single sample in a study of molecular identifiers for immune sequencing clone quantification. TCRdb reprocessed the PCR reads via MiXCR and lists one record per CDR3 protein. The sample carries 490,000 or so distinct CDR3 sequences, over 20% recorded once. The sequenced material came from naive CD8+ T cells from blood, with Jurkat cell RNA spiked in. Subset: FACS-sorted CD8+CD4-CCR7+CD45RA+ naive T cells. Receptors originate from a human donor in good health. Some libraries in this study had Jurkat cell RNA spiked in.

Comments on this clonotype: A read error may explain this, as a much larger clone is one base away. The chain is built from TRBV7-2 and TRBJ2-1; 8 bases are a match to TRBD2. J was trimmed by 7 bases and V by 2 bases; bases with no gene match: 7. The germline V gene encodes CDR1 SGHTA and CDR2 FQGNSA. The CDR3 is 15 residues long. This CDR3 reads CASSLLRGGGNEQFF. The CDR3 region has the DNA TGTGCCAGCAGCTTATTACGGGGGGGGGGTAATGAGCAGTTCTTC. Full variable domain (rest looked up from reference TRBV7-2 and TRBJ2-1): GAGVSQSPSNKVTEKGKDVELRCDPISGHTALYWYRQSLGQGLEFLIYFQGNSAPDKSGLPSDRFSAERTGGSVSTLTIQRTQQEDSAVYLCASSLLRGGGNEQFFGPGTRLTVL.

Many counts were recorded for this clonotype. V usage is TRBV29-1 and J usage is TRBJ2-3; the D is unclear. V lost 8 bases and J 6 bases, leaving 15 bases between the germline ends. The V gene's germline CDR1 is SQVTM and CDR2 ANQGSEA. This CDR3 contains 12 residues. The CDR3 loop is CSPRTLGDTQYF. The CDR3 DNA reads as TGCAGCCCTAGGACCCTTGGGGATACGCAGTATTTT.

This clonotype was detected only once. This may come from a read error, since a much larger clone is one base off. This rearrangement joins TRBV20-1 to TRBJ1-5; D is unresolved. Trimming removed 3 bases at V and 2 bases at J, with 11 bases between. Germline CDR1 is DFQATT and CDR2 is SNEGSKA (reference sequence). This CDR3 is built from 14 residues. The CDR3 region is CSASGSFGNQPQHF. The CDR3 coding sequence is TGCAGTGCTAGCGGCAGTTTCGGCAATCAGCCCCAGCATTTT.

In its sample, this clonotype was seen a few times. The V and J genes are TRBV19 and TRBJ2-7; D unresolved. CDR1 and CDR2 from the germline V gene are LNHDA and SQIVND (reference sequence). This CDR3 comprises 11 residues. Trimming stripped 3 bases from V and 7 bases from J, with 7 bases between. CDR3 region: CASSMHGEQYF. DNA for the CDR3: TGTGCCAGTAGTATGCATGGGGAGCAGTACTTC.

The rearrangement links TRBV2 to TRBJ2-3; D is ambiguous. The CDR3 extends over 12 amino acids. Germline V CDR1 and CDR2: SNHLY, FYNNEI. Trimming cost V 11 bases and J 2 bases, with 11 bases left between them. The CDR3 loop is CAGEGHTDTQYF. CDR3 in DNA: TGTGCCGGGGAAGGCCACACAGATACGCAGTATTTT.

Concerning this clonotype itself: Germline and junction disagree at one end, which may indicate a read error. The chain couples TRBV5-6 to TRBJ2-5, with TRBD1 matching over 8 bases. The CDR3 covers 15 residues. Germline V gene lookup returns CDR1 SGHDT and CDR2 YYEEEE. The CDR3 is CASSLVAGGGETQHF. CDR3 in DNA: TGTGCCAGCAGCTTGGTTGCAGGGGGCGGCGAGACCCAGCACTTC.

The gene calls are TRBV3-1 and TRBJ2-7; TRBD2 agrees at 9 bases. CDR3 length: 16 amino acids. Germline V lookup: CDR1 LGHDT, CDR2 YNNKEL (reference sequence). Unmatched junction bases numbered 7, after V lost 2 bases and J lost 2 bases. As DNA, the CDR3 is TGTGCCAGCAGCCAACTTATAGGACTAGCGACCTACGAGCAGTACTTC. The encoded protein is CASSQLIGLATYEQYF.

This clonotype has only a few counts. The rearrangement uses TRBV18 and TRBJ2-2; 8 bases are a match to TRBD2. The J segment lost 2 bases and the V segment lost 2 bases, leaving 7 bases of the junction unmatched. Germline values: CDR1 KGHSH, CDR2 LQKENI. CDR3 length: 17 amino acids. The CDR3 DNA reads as TGTGCCAGCTCACCATCACTAGCGGAATTCAACACCGGGGAGCTGTTTTTT. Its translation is CASSPSLAEFNTGELFF.

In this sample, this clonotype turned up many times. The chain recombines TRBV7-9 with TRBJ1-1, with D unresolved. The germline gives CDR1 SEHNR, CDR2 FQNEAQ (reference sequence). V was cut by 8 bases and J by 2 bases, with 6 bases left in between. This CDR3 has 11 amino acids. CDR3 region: CASLSNTEAFF. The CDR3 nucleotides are TGTGCCAGCCTCAGTAACACTGAAGCTTTCTTT. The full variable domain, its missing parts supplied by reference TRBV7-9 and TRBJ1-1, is DTGVSQNPRHKITKRGQNVTFRCDPISEHNRLYWYRQTLGQGPEFLTYFQNEAQLEKSRLLSDRFSAERPKGSFSTLEIQRTEQGDSAMYLCASLSNTEAFFGQGTRLTVV.

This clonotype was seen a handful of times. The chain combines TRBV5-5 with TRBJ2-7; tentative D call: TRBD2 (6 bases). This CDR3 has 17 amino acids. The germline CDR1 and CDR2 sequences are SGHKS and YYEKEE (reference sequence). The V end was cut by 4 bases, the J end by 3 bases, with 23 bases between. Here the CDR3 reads CASSREISSTQDYEQYF. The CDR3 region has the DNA TGTGCCAGCAGCCGGGAGATTAGCTCGACACAAGACTACGAGCAGTACTTC. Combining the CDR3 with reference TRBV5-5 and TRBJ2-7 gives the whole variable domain DAGVTQSPTHLIKTRGQQVTLRCSPISGHKSVSWYQQVLGQGPQFIFQYYEKEERGRGNFPDRFSARQFPNYSSELNVNALLLGDSALYLCASSREISSTQDYEQYFGPGTRLTVT.

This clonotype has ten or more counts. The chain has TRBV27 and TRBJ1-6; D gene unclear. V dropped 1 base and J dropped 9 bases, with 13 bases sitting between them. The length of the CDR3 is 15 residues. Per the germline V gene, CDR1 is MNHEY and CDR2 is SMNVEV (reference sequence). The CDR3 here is CASSLLGRAGSPLHF. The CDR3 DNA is TGTGCCAGCAGTTTATTAGGCAGAGCTGGTTCACCCCTCCACTTT.

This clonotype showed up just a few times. CDR3 loop: CASSPSVRGYGYTF. For the CDR3, the DNA is TGTGCCAGCAGCCCTAGCGTACGGGGCTATGGCTACACCTTC. This sequence joins TRBV5-6 and TRBJ1-2; D call uncertain. Per the germline V gene, CDR1 is SGHDT and CDR2 is YYEEEE. V lost 4 bases, J lost 4 bases, and 14 bases lay in between. The CDR3 consists of 14 residues.

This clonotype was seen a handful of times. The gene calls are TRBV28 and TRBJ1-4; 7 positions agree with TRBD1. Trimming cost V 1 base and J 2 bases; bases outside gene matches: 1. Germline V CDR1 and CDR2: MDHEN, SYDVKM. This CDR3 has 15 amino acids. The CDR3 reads CASSLSGQTNEKLFF. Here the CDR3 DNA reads TGTGCCAGCAGTTTATCGGGACAGACTAATGAAAAACTGTTTTTT.